The 21 T cell receptor beta chains below all came from one sample that was sequenced in a study of T-cell reconstitution after alpha-beta-depleted transplantation in children. For TCRbeta, the library was prepared with unique molecular identifiers. TCRdb passed the PCR reads through MiXCR, listing each CDR3 protein once. The sample lists around 120,000 distinct CDR3 sequences, 20% to 25% occurring once. The starting material was PBMCs, mostly from graft donor cells, obtained 180 days after TCRalphabeta/CD19-depleted stem cell transplant. These receptor sequences come from a male patient under 10 years old who had a stem cell transplant for chronic granulomatous disease, so the T cells may come from the graft donor.

This clonotype has ten or more counts. This chain connects TRBV5-1 to TRBJ2-3; 10 positions match TRBD2. Germline V gene data show CDR1 as SGHRS and CDR2 as YFSETQ. J lost 5 bases, V lost 0 bases, and 3 bases had no gene match. This CDR3 contains 15 residues. This CDR3 reads CASSLELAGLDTQYF. CDR3 nucleotide sequence: TGCGCCAGCAGCTTGGAACTAGCGGGATTAGATACGCAGTATTTT.

Only a few counts were recorded for this clonotype. V and J are TRBV20-1 and TRBJ2-2; D not resolved. The CDR3 is 13 residues long. CDR1 is DFQATT, CDR2 SNEGSKA, per germline (reference sequence). Trimming removed 5 bases at V and 4 bases at J, with 11 bases between. CDR3 amino acids: CSAGRFPTGELFF. CDR3 DNA: TGCAGTGCTGGGCGGTTCCCCACCGGGGAGCTGTTTTTT.

Worth noting for this clonotype: The junction differs from germline at one of its ends, possibly a read error. J is TRBJ2-5 and V is TRBV7-7, with 7 bases that match TRBD1. The CDR3 spans 15 residues. Germline CDR1 and CDR2: SSHAT and FNYEAQ (reference sequence). The CDR3 DNA follows: TGTGCTAGCAGCTTAGGGCGTACAGGGGAAGAGACCCAGTACTTC. It specifies CASSLGRTGEETQYF.

The chain joins TRBV20-1 to TRBJ2-1; 9 bases map to TRBD1. The CDR3 runs 15 residues. Germline CDR1 reads DFQATT; CDR2 reads SNEGSKA (reference sequence). V gave up 0 bases and J gave up 3 bases; unmatched junction bases: 3. CDR3 region: CSARDRDRVYNEQFF. CDR3 bases: TGCAGTGCTAGAGATCGGGACAGGGTCTACAATGAGCAGTTCTTC.

This clonotype has at least ten counts. The chain combines TRBV14 with TRBJ2-1; the D gene is possibly TRBD1 (5 bases). Per the germline V gene, CDR1 is SGHDN and CDR2 is FVKESK. This CDR3 is built from 17 residues. The V end lost 3 bases, the J end lost 3 bases, and 18 bases lay between the germline ends. CDR3 amino acids: CASSHQQGFRIYNEQFF. The DNA of the CDR3 is TGTGCCAGCAGCCATCAGCAGGGTTTTAGAATCTACAATGAGCAGTTCTTC.

The V and J genes are TRBV28 and TRBJ2-7; D perhaps matches TRBD2 (5 bases). The CDR3 covers 15 residues. CDR1 is MDHEN and CDR2 is SYDVKM in the germline V gene. Trimming took 6 bases from V and 6 from J, leaving 21 bases between them. CDR3 in amino acids: CASRLSTEGGREQYF. As DNA, the CDR3 is TGTGCCAGCAGGTTGTCTACCGAGGGTGGGCGCGAGCAGTACTTC.

This clonotype was counted ten times or more. The chain carries TRBV28 and TRBJ2-7; D is ambiguous. Germline V gene lookup returns CDR1 MDHEN and CDR2 SYDVKM. The CDR3 totals 12 residues. Trimming left V 1 base short and J 4 bases short, with 5 bases between. This chain's CDR3 is CASSLSIYEQYF. Written as DNA, the CDR3 is TGTGCCAGCAGTTTATCAATATACGAGCAGTACTTC.

This clonotype was counted many times. The V gene is TRBV11-3, the J gene TRBJ2-5; 9 nucleotides agree with TRBD1. The germline V gene has CDR1 SGHNT and CDR2 YENEEA. CDR3 length equals 16 residues. Unmatched junction bases numbered 8, after V lost 4 bases and J lost 2 bases. The CDR3 loop reads CASSSGGTGRQETQYF. Here the CDR3 DNA reads TGTGCCAGCAGCTCAGGGGGGACAGGGCGTCAAGAGACCCAGTACTTC.

Many counts were recorded for this clonotype. The chain couples TRBV12-3 or TRBV12-4 to TRBJ2-2; TRBD1 aligns across 9 bases. CDR3 length: 15 amino acids. The trim removed 5 bases at V and 3 bases at J, leaving 4 bases unmatched. The CDR3 coding sequence is TGTGCCAGCAGTGATAGGACAGGGGACACCGGGGAGCTGTTTTTT. Its protein product is CASSDRTGDTGELFF.

This clonotype was seen at least ten times. This sequence joins TRBV20-1 and TRBJ2-5, with no clear D. Germline CDR1 reads DFQATT; CDR2 reads SNEGSKA (reference sequence). V lost 1 base to trimming and J lost 3 bases, with 6 bases between them. This CDR3 is built from 12 residues. CDR3 in DNA: TGCAGTGCTAGAGTAGTAAAAGAGACCCAGTACTTC. Translation: CSARVVKETQYF.

This clonotype has more than one count but fewer than ten. DNA for the CDR3: TGCAGTGCTAGAGATGCGGTAGCGGGGGTGGAGACCCAGTACTTC. This codes for CSARDAVAGVETQYF. The chain combines TRBV20-1 with TRBJ2-5, with 9 bases aligning to TRBD2. Unmatched junction bases numbered 7, after V lost 0 bases and J lost 5 bases. There are 15 residues in the CDR3. Germline V CDR1 and CDR2: DFQATT, SNEGSKA (reference sequence).

This chain joins TRBV7-2 and TRBJ2-1; D is perhaps TRBD2 (5 bases). CDR3 length equals 17 residues. From germline, CDR1 is SGHTA and CDR2 FQGNSA. V lost 7 bases, J lost 3 bases, and 22 bases lay in between. This CDR3 is CASTTAFGLIDYNEQFF. CDR3 sequence (DNA): TGTGCCAGCACCACTGCTTTTGGACTTATTGACTACAATGAGCAGTTCTTC.

A note on this clonotype: No DNA is shown, since the ends of the CDR3 on it are uncertain; the CDR3 is the one TCRdb lists. V usage is TRBV5-1 and J usage is TRBJ2-1; the D call of TRBD2 is as the table states it, not checked on the DNA. Germline CDR1 SGHRS, CDR2 YFSETQ. The CDR3 region is 15 residues in length, termini included. The CDR3: CASSSSGLAGYEQFF.

This clonotype was recorded many times. The rearrangement links TRBV20-1 to TRBJ2-1; TRBD2 aligns across 11 bases. Trimming removed 5 bases from V and 7 bases from J; junction bases left unmatched: 10. This CDR3 contains 15 residues. CDR1 and CDR2 from the germline V gene are DFQATT and SNEGSKA (reference sequence). CDR3: CSAGGGLAVLNEQFF. CDR3 sequence (DNA): TGCAGTGCTGGAGGGGGACTAGCGGTCTTGAATGAGCAGTTCTTC.

This clonotype came up a few times. The chain is built from TRBV5-1 and TRBJ2-2; D gene unclear. V was pared by 0 bases and J by 7 bases, with 13 bases between. Germline V gene data show CDR1 as SGHRS and CDR2 as YFSETQ. There are 15 residues in the CDR3. The CDR3 coding sequence is TGCGCCAGCAGCTTGGTTACTTCCCATGACGGGGAGCTGTTTTTT. This codes for CASSLVTSHDGELFF.

In its sample, this clonotype was seen many times. The rearrangement links TRBV5-1 to TRBJ2-1; maybe TRBD2 (6 bases). Germline V gives CDR1 SGHRS, CDR2 YFSETQ. V was pared by 4 bases and J by 1 base, with 12 bases between. CDR3 length: 15 residues. CDR3 in DNA: TGCGCCAGCAGCCGAGCGGGCGAGTCCTACAATGAGCAGTTCTTC. It codes for CASSRAGESYNEQFF.

This clonotype was counted between two and nine times. The genes are TRBV12-3 or TRBV12-4 and TRBJ2-5; no reliable D call. V gave up 7 bases and J gave up 4 bases, with 10 bases separating them. The CDR3 extends over 12 amino acids. The CDR3 nucleotides are TGTGCCAGCACCAGGTTCGGAGAGACCCAGTACTTC. This sequence encodes CASTRFGETQYF.

This clonotype came up many times. The chain joins TRBV20-1 to TRBJ1-2; D unclear. CDR1 is DFQATT and CDR2 is SNEGSKA in the germline V gene (reference sequence). V lost 5 bases, J lost 4 bases, and 11 bases lay in between. This CDR3 is 12 amino acids long. CDR3 nucleotide sequence: TGCAGTGCTGATCCAGGTGTCTATGGCTACACCTTC. Translated: CSADPGVYGYTF.

The chain links TRBV7-2 to TRBJ2-3; 10 bases are shared with TRBD1. Germline V gene sequence: CDR1 SGHTA, CDR2 FQGNSA. The CDR3 is 15 amino acids. The J segment lost 5 bases and the V segment lost 2 bases, leaving 4 bases of the junction unmatched. As DNA, the CDR3 is TGTGCCAGCAGCTTACGGACAGGGGGTGAAGATACGCAGTATTTT. This translates into CASSLRTGGEDTQYF.

This clonotype was recorded at least ten times. The gene calls are TRBV12-3 or TRBV12-4 and TRBJ1-2; tentatively, D is TRBD1 (6 bases). Trimming pared 2 bases from V and 5 bases from J, leaving 12 bases between. The CDR3 has 14 residues. The CDR3 reads CASSLLGARYGYTF. The CDR3 DNA follows: TGTGCCAGCAGTTTATTGGGGGCGCGTTATGGCTACACCTTC.

This clonotype was detected a few times. The chain combines TRBV15 with TRBJ1-6, with 9 bases that match TRBD1. The CDR3 extends over 14 amino acids. Losses at the gene ends were 5 bases for V and 9 bases for J; bases not matched to a gene: 5. In germline, CDR1 is LNHNV, CDR2 YYDKDF (reference sequence). CDR3 sequence (DNA): TGTGCCACCAGCTTCGGGACAGGGAGTTCACCCCTCCACTTT. It translates to CATSFGTGSSPLHF.